This T cell receptor (beta chain) was recorded in a study of cytomegalovirus exposure and HLA in healthy donors (dated by TCRdb to 2017 to 2019). Turning to the overall study: According to an earlier analysis of 587 of the donors, 150 million to 200 million T cells yielded some 120 million unique TCR beta sequences and approximately 300 Gb of sequence data. Among about 370 genotyped donors of the cohort, an average of approximately 240,000 unique TCR beta nucleotide sequences was sequenced per donor, of which about 19% were non-productive. Among the roughly 370 genotyped donors, about 83% belonged to the genetic ancestry cluster associated with self-reported Caucasian donors. Four to six DR-DQ haplotypes were handled as single units for association and clustering, since linkage in the cohort was strong. HLA typing included class I and class II loci at four-digit resolution. A later genetic analysis took genome-wide SNP genotypes for 398 of the 666 donors and used that subset as a discovery cohort. Besides the first cohort of around 670 subjects, a separate validation cohort made up of 120 different subjects was used. An earlier analysis of about 620 of the donors applied high-throughput TCR beta sequencing to assess whether each TCR beta V gene segment acted as functional or pseudogenic. The study combined high-throughput TCR immunosequencing, statistical association of individual TCRs with disease status, and machine learning to predict cytomegalovirus infection status. A later analysis re-analyzed previously published TCR beta repertoires from 650 to 800 donors and added high-resolution HLA genotyping to study TCR occurrence patterns. An early release covering approximately 600 HLA-typed donors comprised about 310 gigabases of sequencing data and around 86 million unique TCR sequences. The later analysis used no new phenotypic data to find candidate immune exposures, relying instead on TCR beta sequences and their occurrence across donors. The study profiled the T cell repertoires of under 700 subjects by immunosequencing and related them to cytomegalovirus serostatus. Alongside the repertoire data, information on donor age, sex, ethnicity and CMV serostatus was compiled. All discovery cohort repertoires had been generated on a single sequencing platform. The number of typed donors differed by locus: about 629-640 for A, B, C, DRB1 and DQB1; approximately 540 for DQA1; some 610 for DPA1; and around 490 for DPB1. The study aimed to test whether cataloging public T cell receptors could reveal signatures of past pathogen exposure. The study at large found these results: Some IMGT-functional V segments, including TRBV6-2 and TRBV6-3, could not be distinguished by the 87-base-pair reads and were therefore excluded. A later genetic analysis reported fewer N-insertions in productive TCRs among donors in an Asian-associated ancestry cluster than the roughly 620-donor mean. In an earlier analysis of some 640 of the donors, most TCR beta V segments were observed in productive rearrangements about 87% or about 30% of the time, broadly matching IMGT annotations. Sequencing depth was assumed to be roughly uniform across donors in the presence/absence analyses, though that assumption may not hold. The earlier analysis of 587 of the donors excluded approximately 17 rarely observed V segments, including chromosome 9 orphons, because counts were too low. V-gene and J-gene trimming of TCR beta chains was associated with a missense DCLRE1C variant in a later genetic analysis, and the association was replicated in an independent cohort. In a later analysis, TCR association rates were found to vary across HLA loci, with the most associated TCRs seen for DRB1 alleles and the fewest for HLA-C alleles. The study gave a list of about 160 TCR beta chains associated with cytomegalovirus. The authors suggested that the approach could potentially be extended to other disease states and immunological phenotypes. Most TCR sequences were seen in very few donors, while some public TCRs were found in many individuals. Three of the identified cytomegalovirus-associated TCR beta chains were confirmed in vitro to be specific for cytomegalovirus antigens. Specific HLA alleles were associated with 18,000 or so TCR beta sequences at a false discovery rate of 0.05 in a later analysis. Because HLA typing was unavailable for some donors at each locus, only the typed subset was used in association tests. In a later analysis, most CMV-associated TCR beta chains were found to appear HLA-restricted, with HLA associations seemingly driven largely by CMV exposure. In a later analysis, HLA-associated TCR beta chains were found to be more clonally expanded and to have lower generation probabilities than equally common non-associated chains. Strong co-occurrence of HLA alleles, especially DR and DQ, made assigning TCR associations to individual alleles difficult. A further reported finding was that TCR beta sequences accurately predicted the HLA-A and HLA-B alleles for most subjects in the first cohort. The only immune exposure information available for the cohort was CMV serostatus. In this cohort, only TCR beta chains were sequenced, and detectable features were limited by the absence of alpha or paired-chain data. In both the original and validation cohorts, the classifier was reported to diagnose cytomegalovirus status with high specificity and sensitivity. Several of the top co-occurrence clusters appeared to be linked to parvovirus B19, influenza, CMV and Epstein-Barr virus, according to a later analysis. Linkage disequilibrium might explain the correlated functional status among segregating V segments, but an unknown experimental factor could not be excluded. The sequencing pipeline was judged likely to have produced a cluster of highly shared sequence variants as a technical artifact.

In total, just over 650 healthy bone marrow donors made up the cohort. All cohort members were sampled while nominally healthy, although unrecorded immune exposures were likely present. The donor tested CMV seronegative, placing the donor among the 350 to 400 seronegative members of the cohort. Each donor provided a peripheral blood sample, and peripheral blood mononuclear cells were used for TCR beta sequencing. Genomic DNA extraction from the blood cell samples was performed with the Qiagen DNeasy Blood Extraction Kit. Libraries were prepared through the immunoSEQ multiplex PCR assay. For the multiplex PCR, a mixture combining 60 forward primers for TCR Vbeta segments and 13 reverse primers for TCR Jbeta segments was used. A multiplex PCR assay on genomic DNA amplified the CDR3 region of rearranged TCR beta genes. On the Illumina HiSeq System, the amplified TCR beta libraries were sequenced as 87-base-pair reads. The study's processing was this. A later analysis tallied around 87 million unique TCR beta chains across the 640 or so repertoires, and around 12 million of those chains were shared by two or more donors. A nearest-neighbor algorithm error-corrected the raw reads and collapsed the reads into unique sequences, merging closely related sequences to remove PCR and sequencing errors. Alignment of CDR3 sequences to IMGT reference sequences was used to assign V, D and J gene segments. For a sequence to be retained, at least a six-nucleotide match to both a V gene segment and a J gene segment was required. Rearrangements were called productive when the CDR3 lacked stop codons and stayed in frame with V and J; all others were non-productive. Following IMGT convention, CDR3 was defined as the stretch from the second conserved V-encoded cysteine to the conserved J-encoded phenylalanine. The earlier analysis of some 540 of the donors excluded any sequence lacking an unambiguous match to a single V gene segment. An earlier analysis of a few hundred of the donors called V segments functional above 56.7% productive rearrangements and segregating when the between-donor standard deviation exceeded 5%. A statistical classification framework was built for diagnosing cytomegalovirus status from the catalog of TCR beta chain sequences. A later analysis assigned V and J genes by comparing TCR nucleotide sequences with IMGT/GENE-DB human TR gene sequences. Using the TCRdist pipeline, a later analysis assigned CDR3 sequences along with most-parsimonious VDJ recombination scenarios. A later analysis defined each TCR beta chain by its CDR3 amino acid sequence plus V-gene family, and excluded reads lacking a unique V-gene family. In a later analysis, approximately 640 highly shared, low-generation-probability nucleotide sequences were removed to address suspected cross-contamination and a sequencing artifact. In a later analysis, a clonal expansion index was calculated for each public chain from normalized within-repertoire ranks of inferred template counts. Generation probabilities in a later analysis came from a VDJ recombination model fitted to out-of-frame rearrangements, and those results were checked against IGoR. A later analysis scored TCR-TCR, TCR-HLA and TCR-CMV co-occurrence with hypergeometric tests, applying a repertoire-size bias correction to TCR pairs. A later analysis estimated false discovery rates by permuting HLA or CMV assignments 20 times. A later analysis grouped co-occurring TCRs with DBSCAN, adding TCRdist sequence similarity when clustering within HLA-allele-positive subsets. Co-occurrence clustering excluded repertoires with fewer than 30,000 or more than 120,000 public chains, plus five with anomalous nucleotide sharing. Entries here come from immuneACCESS through TCRdb and include only in-frame sequences with V and J called. Some clones fail to appear in such tables; in the studies checked, an unresolved V gene covers under half of the shortfall, and the cause of the remainder is unknown. Clonal size and the V and J genes are those of that table, whereas D and trimming came from the DNA. This sample holds 150,000 to 200,000 clones; roughly 84% were observed only once. Jointly, the top ten make up 1.9% of the sample.

Turning to this clone: Its antigen remains unidentified. Base qualities are missing; no much larger clone stands one base away.

V ends up 3 bases short and J 3 bases short, with an unmatched junction base count of 2. The CDR3 starts with the cysteine, ends with the phenylalanine, and has 14 residues. Only CDR3 DNA remains: 42 bases, in frame from the first base. CDR1 and CDR2, per the germline V gene (reference sequence), are SGHNT and YYREEE. Sequenced: PBMCs. The V and J segments used are TRBV5-4 and TRBJ2-1; TRBD2 aligns with 8 central bases. This TCR came from a man younger than 35 in good health and CMV-seronegative. The CDR3 reads as follows: CASSSGTSYNEQFF. The nucleotide sequence is TGTGCCAGCAGCTCCGGGACTAGCTACAATGAGCAGTTCTTC.